The clone carrying this TCR beta chain was detected a few times. Its target is unknown. Deletions cut 6 bases from V and 0 bases from J, with 18 bases between. The germline CDR1 and CDR2 sequences are MNHNS and SASEGT. There are 17 residues in the CDR3. These data belong to a study of identical twins. Every donor was a healthy Caucasian. cDNA molecules carried unique molecular identifiers, and template switching added a universal primer site. MiXCR was run by TCRdb on the 5' RACE reads, yielding one entry per CDR3 protein. The profile covers around 200,000 distinct CDR3 sequences, with around a tenth appearing a single time and around 5% taken by the ten largest. Study outcomes and limitations: The more abundant beta clonotypes in cord blood had fewer insertions, and memory repertoires did not show this. Models underestimated out-of-frame TCR alpha sharing in monozygotic twins.

The source material was memory (CD45RO+) T cells sorted from blood. The rearrangement uses TRBV6-1 and TRBJ2-1; D is unclear. This TCR derives from a woman between 18 and 29 years old in good health. The CDR3 reads CASSPVWGLGSYNEQFF. CDR3 bases: TGTGCCAGCAGCCCCGTTTGGGGTTTGGGCTCCTACAATGAGCAGTTCTTC.